A selection of T cell receptor beta chains follows, all from one sample in a study of shared clonotypes between healthy human individuals. Data came from immunoSEQ multiplex PCR; TCRdb stores just in-frame clones and leaves some out. Of some 1.4 million clones listed, roughly 96% are singletons. The specimen was naive CD4+ T cells sorted from blood. The origin of the receptors is a man younger than 40 in good health. The conserved cysteine and the conserved F or W are not part of the CDR3 here.

J gene,V gene,CDR3 protein
TRBJ2-1,TRBV9,ASSVVGGMYNEQF
TRBJ2-1,TRBV5-5,ASSLRTTTSLNEQF
TRBJ2-7,TRBV6-5,ASSEPRSQY
TRBJ2-5,TRBV6-1,ASSAVETQY
TRBJ2-5,TRBV4-1,ASSQRTGEETQY
TRBJ2-5,TRBV4-2,ASSQGLAPGETQY
TRBJ2-7,TRBV30,AWSVRQGLEQY
TRBJ2-5,TRBV18,ASSPQGRGETQY
TRBJ2-7,TRBV7-6,ASSLYIGRDNEQY
TRBJ2-6,TRBV2,ASSERRGRFGANVLT
TRBJ2-5,TRBV11-3,ASSLDPGETQY
TRBJ1-5,TRBV27,ASSRWAGGSNQPQH
TRBJ2-1,TRBV28,ASSLWGLAADGEQF
TRBJ2-2,TRBV9,ASSVGNSRVTGELF
TRBJ2-7,TRBV28,ASSLPGLQYEQY
TRBJ2-1,TRBV7-6,ASSSGTSGKRNEQF
TRBJ2-7,TRBV5-1,ASSWELDFNYEQY
TRBJ2-7,TRBV7-9,ASSSPGTSFYEQY
TRBJ2-7,TRBV11-1,ASSLALAANSYEQY
TRBJ2-4,TRBV19,ASSTGDQNIQY
TRBJ2-7,TRBV2,ASSEMPYGDRAADEQY
TRBJ2-3,TRBV25-1,ASSDPSAGGDTQY
TRBJ1-5,TRBV25-1,ASSEWDRGKGPQH
TRBJ1-3,TRBV5-1,ASSLGGIAGNTIY
TRBJ2-3,TRBV7-2,ASSCPGQGTDTQY
TRBJ2-7,TRBV14,ASSQVIGLVGGEQY
TRBJ2-1,TRBV10-3,AISESSVSYNEQF
TRBJ2-1,TRBV2,ASMKTSTYNEQF
TRBJ1-3,TRBV7-2,ASSLAGTASGNTIY
TRBJ2-1,TRBV5-1,ASSRRSGYNEQF
TRBJ2-7,TRBV28,ASFNTGQGKIEQY
TRBJ2-7,TRBV6-5,ASSSRGGKQY
TRBJ2-1,TRBV5-8,ASSRRDFNEQF
TRBJ1-1,TRBV2,ASTPGAGYYTEAF
TRBJ2-1,TRBV7-9,ASSLAVGGQF
TRBJ2-7,TRBV10-1,ASSVSAGKGTYEQY
TRBJ1-5,TRBV15,ATSTGTDSNQPQH
TRBJ1-1,TRBV5-1,ASSLVPAATWPTEAF
TRBJ2-1,TRBV5-4,ASSYPTGREQF
TRBJ1-3,TRBV9,ASSVGGSLSGNTIY
TRBJ2-1,TRBV2,ASSQDTSGFYNEQF
TRBJ2-7,TRBV28,ASSLYRRHIEQY
TRBJ1-5,TRBV18,ASSPGPAGGTVDEH
TRBJ2-2,TRBV7-9,ASSPLVAGFSAGELF
TRBJ1-1,TRBV5-1,ASSLENTGSGAF
TRBJ1-2,TRBV15,ATSREGNGYT
TRBJ2-2,TRBV27,ASSFLLTTGELF
TRBJ2-2,TRBV10-1,ASCGDRAAGELF
TRBJ2-5,TRBV29-1,SVRGRRNQETQY
TRBJ2-5,TRBV7-2,ASSSGQGETQY
TRBJ2-3,TRBV4-1,ASSQPGGTQY
TRBJ1-5,TRBV29-1,SVVFGTDHQPQH
TRBJ2-1,TRBV7-3,ASSPGSGLFDNEQF